Listed below are T cell receptor beta chains from one sample, sequenced in a study of T cell responses to AZD1222 COVID-19 vaccine. TCRdb keeps only in-frame clones here, not all; method: immunoSEQ multiplex PCR. Of over 150,000 clones in the sample, about nine tenths were seen once. The material sequenced was peripheral blood, taken on day 0 of AZD1222 vaccination. These TCRs come from an adult in good health. Both conserved end residues are trimmed from each CDR3. The order of the fields is clone size, V gene, J gene, CDR3 protein. Where a row states a size, it is once, few, many or the class of an expanded clone; other rows omit it.

clone size: NA
V gene: TRBV18
J gene: TRBJ1-4
CDR3 protein: ASSPGRPNEKLF

clone size: NA
V gene: TRBV25-1
J gene: TRBJ1-2
CDR3 protein: ASSEYIKESGSYGYT

clone size: NA
V gene: TRBV27
J gene: TRBJ1-2
CDR3 protein: ASSLSLQTNYGYT

clone size: NA
V gene: TRBV4-1
J gene: TRBJ1-1
CDR3 protein: ASSQAIRGFTEAF

clone size: NA
V gene: TRBV10-3
J gene: TRBJ1-1
CDR3 protein: AISESFGNTEAF

clone size: NA
V gene: TRBV6-4
J gene: TRBJ2-5
CDR3 protein: ASRGENQETQY

clone size: NA
V gene: TRBV6-5
J gene: TRBJ1-4
CDR3 protein: ASSRWNIEKLF

clone size: NA
V gene: TRBV28
J gene: TRBJ1-5
CDR3 protein: ASSLSGQLNQPQH

clone size: NA
V gene: TRBV2
J gene: TRBJ1-4
CDR3 protein: ASSESRGRSGKLF

clone size: NA
V gene: TRBV7-6
J gene: TRBJ2-2
CDR3 protein: ASSLRGPNTGELF

clone size: NA
V gene: TRBV3-1/TRBV3-2
J gene: TRBJ1-2
CDR3 protein: ASSPIRGRGNYGYT

clone size: NA
V gene: TRBV7-2
J gene: TRBJ2-7
CDR3 protein: ASRLRCSSGNYEQY

clone size: NA
V gene: TRBV5-3
J gene: TRBJ2-1
CDR3 protein: ARSSRTSGGANEQF

clone size: NA
V gene: TRBV5-1
J gene: TRBJ2-6
CDR3 protein: ASSLGTVYSGANVLT

clone size: NA
V gene: TRBV5-1
J gene: TRBJ1-2
CDR3 protein: ASSLDVGYT

clone size: NA
V gene: TRBV6-1
J gene: TRBJ1-1
CDR3 protein: ASSDLIYRGPGTEAF

clone size: NA
V gene: TRBV27
J gene: TRBJ2-1
CDR3 protein: ASSLSRRGGSYNEQF

clone size: once
V gene: TRBV19
J gene: TRBJ2-1
CDR3 protein: ASSLGTVYNEQF

clone size: NA
V gene: TRBV7-2
J gene: TRBJ1-1
CDR3 protein: ASSRDNLNTEAF

clone size: NA
V gene: TRBV30
J gene: TRBJ2-2
CDR3 protein: AWSVPGGYTGELF

clone size: NA
V gene: TRBV29-1
J gene: TRBJ2-1
CDR3 protein: SVRGDGASYNEQF

clone size: NA
V gene: TRBV5-1
J gene: TRBJ1-1
CDR3 protein: ASREQGNTEAF

clone size: once
V gene: TRBV12-3/TRBV12-4
J gene: TRBJ1-5
CDR3 protein: ASSFGPEPQH

clone size: once
V gene: TRBV27
J gene: TRBJ1-5
CDR3 protein: ASGLYSNQPQH

clone size: NA
V gene: TRBV4-2
J gene: TRBJ1-4
CDR3 protein: ASSQAGTELNEKLF

clone size: NA
V gene: TRBV9
J gene: TRBJ1-1
CDR3 protein: ASSVEVQVGLIGAEAF

clone size: NA
V gene: TRBV5-5
J gene: TRBJ1-3
CDR3 protein: ASDFGSGNTIY

clone size: NA
V gene: TRBV7-8
J gene: TRBJ1-5
CDR3 protein: ASSLRQHSNQPQH

clone size: once
V gene: TRBV5-6
J gene: TRBJ2-7
CDR3 protein: ASSLGQPSYEQY

clone size: NA
V gene: TRBV4-1
J gene: TRBJ1-1
CDR3 protein: ASSQVVGVGGTEAF

clone size: NA
V gene: TRBV6-5
J gene: TRBJ1-5
CDR3 protein: ASAGQGVSNQPQH